This T cell receptor beta chain was obtained from a study of radiation and T cells in renal cell carcinoma. Across the study: Nephrectomy followed 15 Gy stereotactic body radiation by 4 weeks. General study results and limits: From baseline, blood top tumor clonotypes peaked at 2 weeks post-radiation.

Regarding this clone: Its antigen is not identified.

As to time point: baseline pretreatment blood. The treatment was: 15 Gy SBRT to primary tumor, nephrectomy 4 weeks later. Radiation-treated patients gave blood at baseline, week 2 and week 4. TCRdb keeps only in-frame clones here, not all; method: immunoSEQ multiplex PCR. The sample consists of roughly 100,000 clones, around nine tenths of them appearing once. The clonotype comes from a man aged 50 to 59 with renal cell carcinoma. This material consisted of blood, taken from a patient whose treatment included radiotherapy and nephrectomy.

CDR3 DNA: TGTGCCAGCAGCTCACTCCAGGGTAGCTCCTACAATGAGCAGTTCTTC. Translation gives CASSSLQGSSYNEQFF. The J gene is TRBJ2-1, the V gene TRBV13; possibly TRBD1 for D (5 bases). There are 16 residues in the CDR3. Germline V gives CDR1 PRHDT, CDR2 FYEKMQ (reference sequence). The germline V and J ends were trimmed by 4 bases and 0 bases, with 13 bases remaining between them.